This is a list of T cell receptor beta chains from one sample in a study of CD8+ T cells in alopecia areata. Clones were sequenced by immunoSEQ multiplex PCR, and TCRdb holds only the in-frame ones, with some missing. This table holds 65,000 to 100,000 clones, roughly 51% found once. Sequencing was done on a sample of NKG2D-high CD8+ T cells sorted from blood. These receptors all come from a human donor with alopecia areata. The conserved cysteine and the conserved F or W are not part of the CDR3 here. The D gene is left open where the match is weak.

v_call	d_call	j_call	cdr3_aa
TRBV29-1	NA	TRBJ1-2	SVEDVGVANYGYT
TRBV5-1	NA	TRBJ1-6	ASSLVRDNSPLH
TRBV6-5	NA	TRBJ1-5	ASKSREGGVQPQH
TRBV4-1	TRBD1	TRBJ1-2	ASSQGSGTVYGYT
TRBV28	TRBD2	TRBJ2-1	ASSSGTSVEQF
TRBV29-1	NA	TRBJ1-1	SVVGGAEAF
TRBV14	NA	TRBJ2-1	ASSQGPLMDEQF
TRBV27	NA	TRBJ2-5	ASSEGETQY
TRBV30	NA	TRBJ1-1	AWSGLEAF
TRBV25-1	NA	TRBJ2-2	ASSVGRLDTGELF
TRBV7-8	NA	TRBJ2-1	ASVRVIGAEDNEQF
TRBV28	NA	TRBJ2-1	ASSLSASYNEQF
TRBV2	NA	TRBJ2-6	ASSPWGWAANVLT
TRBV29-1	NA	TRBJ2-1	SVVGRDRRNEQF
TRBV7-9	NA	TRBJ1-1	ASSPQGTEAF
TRBV6-1	TRBD1	TRBJ1-1	ASRHWTGENTEAF
TRBV29-1	NA	TRBJ2-7	SVDDAGNYEQY
TRBV25-1	TRBD1	TRBJ2-1	ASGQATYDAF
TRBV29-1	TRBD2	TRBJ2-2	SAAGPASGSTYTGELF
TRBV29-1	TRBD1	TRBJ2-5	SVETGGRGETQY
TRBV11-2	NA	TRBJ2-5	ASSLAHRETQY
TRBV5-1	NA	TRBJ2-5	ASSLNGETQY
TRBV7-2	NA	TRBJ1-4	ASSFGDVEKLF
TRBV14	NA	TRBJ1-2	ASSQDLGSNYGYT
TRBV9	NA	TRBJ1-2	ASSAYSYGYT
TRBV19	NA	TRBJ2-3	ASSYGSDTQY
TRBV7-9	NA	TRBJ2-7	ASSLGPQVGGTYEQY
TRBV7-9	TRBD2	TRBJ2-1	ASSLVVQRGGTEQF
TRBV7-2	NA	TRBJ2-5	ASSLSIREQETQY
TRBV7-9	NA	TRBJ2-3	ASSHPADQGTDTQY
TRBV5-1	NA	TRBJ1-1	ASSLAGGNTEAF
TRBV29-1	TRBD1	TRBJ1-1	SVDGQGGLDTEAF
TRBV7-9	NA	TRBJ2-5	ASSSPLGGLETQY
TRBV27	NA	TRBJ2-2	ASSSGTGELF
TRBV7-6	NA	TRBJ2-5	ASSLEWDGETQY
TRBV29-1	NA	TRBJ2-7	SVGSGAYEQY
TRBV10-3	NA	TRBJ2-6	AISLLSSGANVLT
TRBV27	NA	TRBJ2-3	ASSLQDTQY
TRBV15	NA	TRBJ2-5	ATNSQGATVPQETQY
TRBV29-1	TRBD1	TRBJ2-5	SVPGQGSLAQY